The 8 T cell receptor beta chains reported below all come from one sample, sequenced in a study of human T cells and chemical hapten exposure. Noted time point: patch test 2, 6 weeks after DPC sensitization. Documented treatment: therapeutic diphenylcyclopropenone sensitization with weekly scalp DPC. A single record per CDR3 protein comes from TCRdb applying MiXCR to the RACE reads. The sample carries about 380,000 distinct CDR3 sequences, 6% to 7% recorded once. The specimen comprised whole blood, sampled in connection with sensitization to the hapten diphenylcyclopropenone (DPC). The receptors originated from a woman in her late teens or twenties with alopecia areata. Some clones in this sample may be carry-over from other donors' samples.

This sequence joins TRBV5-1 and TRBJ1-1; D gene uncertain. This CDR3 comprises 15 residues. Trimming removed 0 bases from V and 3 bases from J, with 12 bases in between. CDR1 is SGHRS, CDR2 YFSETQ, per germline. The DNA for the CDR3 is TGCGCCAGCAGCTTGGAGGCGACGGTAGACACTGAAGCTTTCTTT. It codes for CASSLEATVDTEAFF.

The CDR3 region is CASSQSWGGAQETQYF. CDR3 bases: TGCGCCAGCAGCCAGTCCTGGGGAGGGGCCCAAGAGACCCAGTACTTC. The V and J genes are TRBV4-3 and TRBJ2-5, with TRBD2 matching 7 bases. CDR3 size: 16 residues. Losses at the gene ends were 3 bases for V and 1 base for J; bases not matched to a gene: 8. Germline V gene sequence: CDR1 LGHNA, CDR2 YSLEER.

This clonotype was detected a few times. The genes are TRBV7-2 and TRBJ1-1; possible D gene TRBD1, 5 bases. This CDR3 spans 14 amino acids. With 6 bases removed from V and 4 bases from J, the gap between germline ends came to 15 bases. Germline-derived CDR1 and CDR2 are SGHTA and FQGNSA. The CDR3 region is CASRTRAIATEAFF. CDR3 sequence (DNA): TGTGCCAGCAGAACCAGGGCTATCGCCACTGAAGCTTTCTTT. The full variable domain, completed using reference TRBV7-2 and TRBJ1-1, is GAGVSQSPSNKVTEKGKDVELRCDPISGHTALYWYRQSLGQGLEFLIYFQGNSAPDKSGLPSDRFSAERTGGSVSTLTIQRTQQEDSAVYLCASRTRAIATEAFFGQGTRLTVV.

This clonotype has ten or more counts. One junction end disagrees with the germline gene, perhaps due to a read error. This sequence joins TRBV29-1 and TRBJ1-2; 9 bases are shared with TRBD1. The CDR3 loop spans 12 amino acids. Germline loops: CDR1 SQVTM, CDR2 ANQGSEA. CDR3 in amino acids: CSIEDRGDGYTF. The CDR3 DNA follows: TGCAGCATTGAGGACAGGGGTGATGGCTACACCTTC.

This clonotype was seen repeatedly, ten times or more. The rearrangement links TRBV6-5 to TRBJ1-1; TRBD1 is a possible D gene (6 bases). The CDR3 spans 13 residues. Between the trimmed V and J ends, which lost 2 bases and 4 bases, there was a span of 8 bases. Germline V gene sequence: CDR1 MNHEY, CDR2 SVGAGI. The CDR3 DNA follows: TGTGCCAGCAGTTACAGGGGGGGCACTGAAGCTTTCTTT. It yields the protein CASSYRGGTEAFF.

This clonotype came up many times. The CDR3 DNA follows: TGTGCCAGCAGGTTAAGCGAAAAACTGTTTTTT. Protein: CASRLSEKLFF. The rearrangement links TRBV12-3 or TRBV12-4 to TRBJ1-4; D is uncertain. This CDR3 is built from 11 residues. With 6 bases removed from V and 8 bases from J, the gap between germline ends came to 7 bases.

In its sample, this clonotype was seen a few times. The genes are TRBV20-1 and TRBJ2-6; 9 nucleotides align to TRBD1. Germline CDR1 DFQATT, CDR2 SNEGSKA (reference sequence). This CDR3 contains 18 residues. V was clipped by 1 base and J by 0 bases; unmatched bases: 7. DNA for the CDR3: TGCAGTGCTAGAGCAAATGACAGGGGGAGCTCTGGGGCCAACGTCCTGACTTTC. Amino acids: CSARANDRGSSGANVLTF.

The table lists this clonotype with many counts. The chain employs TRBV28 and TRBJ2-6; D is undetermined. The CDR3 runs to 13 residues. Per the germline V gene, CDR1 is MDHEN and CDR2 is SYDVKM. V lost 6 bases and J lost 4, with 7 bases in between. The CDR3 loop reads CASSKTGANVLTF. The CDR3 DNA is TGTGCCAGCAGCAAAACAGGGGCCAACGTCCTGACTTTC.